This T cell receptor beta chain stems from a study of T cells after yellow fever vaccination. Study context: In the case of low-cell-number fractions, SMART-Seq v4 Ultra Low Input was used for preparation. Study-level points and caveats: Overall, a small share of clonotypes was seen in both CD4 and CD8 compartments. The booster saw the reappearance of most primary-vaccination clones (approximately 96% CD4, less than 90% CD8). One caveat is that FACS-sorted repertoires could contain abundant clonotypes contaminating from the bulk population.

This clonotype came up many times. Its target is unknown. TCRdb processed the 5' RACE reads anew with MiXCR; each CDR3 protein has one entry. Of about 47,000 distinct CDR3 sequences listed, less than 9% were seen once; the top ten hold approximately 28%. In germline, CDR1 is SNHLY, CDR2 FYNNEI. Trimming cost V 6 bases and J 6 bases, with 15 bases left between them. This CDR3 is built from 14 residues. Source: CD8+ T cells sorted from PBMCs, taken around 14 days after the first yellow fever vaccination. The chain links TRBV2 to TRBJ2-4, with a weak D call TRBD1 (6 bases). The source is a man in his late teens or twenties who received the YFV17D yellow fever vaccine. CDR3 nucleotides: TGTGCCAGCAGAGGCGCACAGGACAGAAACATTCAGTACTTC. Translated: CASRGAQDRNIQYF.